The 13 T cell receptor beta chains in this list originate from one sample, sequenced in a study of blood T cell repertoires in COVID-19. Profiling relied on immunoSEQ multiplex PCR, and the TCRdb table lists in-frame clones only, not all of them. The sample holds around 200,000 clones, about 80% seen once. The sequencing sample was made of peripheral blood. Receptor source: a man between 45 and 60 years old with active or convalescent COVID-19.

The genes are TRBV7-3 and TRBJ1-1; D is undetermined. The V gene lost 0 bases and the J gene lost 3 bases, with 14 bases spanning the gap. Germline V gene lookup returns CDR1 SGHTA and CDR2 FQGTGA. This CDR3 is 16 amino acids long. The CDR3 coding sequence is TGTGCCAGCAGCTTAACCGACGCCCGGAGGGACACTGAAGCTTTCTTT. This encodes CASSLTDARRDTEAFF.

The J gene is TRBJ2-1, the V gene TRBV18; D call uncertain. CDR3 length equals 13 residues. V gave up 1 base and J gave up 9 bases, with 10 bases separating them. The V gene's germline CDR1 is KGHSH and CDR2 LQKENI. The CDR3 coding sequence is TGTGCCAGCTCACCACAGTCCGGCGGTGAGCAGTTCTTC. It codes for CASSPQSGGEQFF.

The rearrangement joins TRBV27 to TRBJ2-1, with TRBD1 matching 10 bases. The length of the CDR3 is 16 residues. The ends lost 4 bases at V and 8 bases at J; junction bases unmatched: 11. Germline-derived CDR1 and CDR2 are MNHEY and SMNVEV (reference sequence). The CDR3 DNA follows: TGTGCCAGCAGTTCCGACAGGGGGCGGGGGTCGTATGAGCAGTTCTTC. Translated, it gives CASSSDRGRGSYEQFF.

This chain links TRBV18 with TRBJ1-4; D is possibly TRBD1 (5 bases). This CDR3 region has 14 residues. V lost 3 bases to trimming and J lost 7 bases, with 12 bases between them. The germline CDR1 and CDR2 sequences are KGHSH and LQKENI. The CDR3 DNA sequence: TGTGCCAGCTCACCGGGGACTTTAGGTGAAAAACTGTTTTTT. This gives the protein CASSPGTLGEKLFF.

The chain employs TRBV6-2 or TRBV6-3 and TRBJ1-1, with D possibly TRBD1 on 5 matching bases. The CDR3 is 11 amino acids. The germline V gene encodes CDR1 MNHEY and CDR2 SVGEGT. V lost 1 base to trimming and J lost 11 bases, with 8 bases between them. The CDR3 loop is CASSYLGGAFF. The CDR3 DNA sequence: TGTGCCAGCAGTTACTTGGGGGGGGCTTTCTTT.

This chain uses TRBV7-9 with TRBJ1-6, with D maybe TRBD1 (6 bases). V was trimmed by 4 bases and J by 12 bases, leaving 13 bases between them. Germline V CDR1 and CDR2: SEHNR, FQNEAQ (reference sequence). The length of the CDR3 is 13 residues. The CDR3 protein is CASSSQGNGPLHF. Written as DNA, the CDR3 is TGTGCCAGCAGCTCACAGGGAAATGGACCCCTCCACTTT.

V is TRBV28 and J is TRBJ2-7; perhaps TRBD2 as D (6 bases). Germline values: CDR1 MDHEN, CDR2 SYDVKM. V lost 7 bases to trimming and J lost 1 base, with 17 bases between them. CDR3 length: 15 residues. The CDR3 region is CASNQPGTPSYEQYF. In DNA form, the CDR3 reads TGTGCCAGCAATCAACCCGGGACTCCTTCCTACGAGCAGTACTTC.

J is TRBJ1-1 and V is TRBV19; the D gene is possibly TRBD1 (6 bases). Deletions cut 7 bases from V and 2 bases from J, with 14 bases between. Germline V gene data show CDR1 as LNHDA and CDR2 as SQIVND (reference sequence). The CDR3 contains 14 residues. The CDR3 loop reads CASKDRKVNTEAFF. CDR3 nucleotides: TGTGCCAGTAAGGACAGAAAAGTTAACACTGAAGCTTTCTTT.

The V gene is TRBV7-9, the J gene TRBJ2-7; D is unresolved. The germline V gene has CDR1 SEHNR and CDR2 FQNEAQ (reference sequence). This CDR3 is 11 amino acids long. Between the trimmed V and J ends, which lost 3 bases and 2 bases, there was a span of 2 bases. The CDR3 here is CASSFTYEQYF. CDR3 in DNA: TGTGCCAGCAGCTTCACCTACGAGCAGTACTTC.

The V call is TRBV18, the J call TRBJ1-2; possible D gene TRBD1, 5 bases. Deletions cut 5 bases from V and 3 bases from J, with 10 bases between. CDR1 and CDR2 from the germline V gene are KGHSH and LQKENI. The CDR3 covers 13 residues. The CDR3: CASSSREDYGYTF. Written as DNA, the CDR3 is TGTGCCAGCTCATCCAGGGAGGACTATGGCTACACCTTC.

This chain uses TRBV7-9 with TRBJ2-7; 8 nucleotides match TRBD1. The V gene's germline CDR1 is SEHNR and CDR2 FQNEAQ (reference sequence). The CDR3 runs 15 residues. V trimming: 5 bases; J trimming: 0 bases; junction bases outside the gene matches: 6. CDR3 protein: CASSKRTGSSYEQYF. For the CDR3, the DNA is TGTGCCAGCAGCAAACGGACAGGGTCCTCCTACGAGCAGTACTTC.

The chain recombines TRBV28 with TRBJ2-2, with 9 nucleotides matching TRBD1. V was clipped by 6 bases and J by 6 bases; unmatched bases: 5. The CDR3 length is 14 residues. Germline V CDR1 and CDR2: MDHEN, SYDVKM. The CDR3 DNA is TGTGCCAGCAGGGGGGACAGGGTATCCGGGGAGCTGTTTTTT. It specifies CASRGDRVSGELFF. Complete variable domain (other parts from reference TRBV28 and TRBJ2-2): DVKVTQSSRYLVKRTGEKVFLECVQDMDHENMFWYRQDPGLGLRLIYFSYDVKMKEKGDIPEGYSVSREKKERFSLILESASTNQTSMYLCASRGDRVSGELFFGEGSRLTVL.

The chain links TRBV4-1 to TRBJ2-1, with 7 bases matching TRBD1. CDR1 is MGHRA, CDR2 YSYEKL, per germline. CDR3 length equals 16 residues. V shed 7 bases and J 6 bases; nucleotides not matched to a gene: 15. CDR3 coding DNA: TGCGCCAGCACTCCTAACAGGGACAGCAGTTCCAATGAGCAGTTCTTC. It is translated as CASTPNRDSSSNEQFF.